The rows below give T cell receptor beta chains drawn from one sample of a study of cytotoxic CD8 clonotypes in ibrutinib-treated CLL. Profiling relied on immunoSEQ multiplex PCR, and the TCRdb table lists in-frame clones only, not all of them. The data contain some 84,000 clones, approximately 86% of them singletons. The input for sequencing was PBMCs, taken before ibrutinib treatment. Receptor source: a human donor with chronic lymphocytic leukemia. Each CDR3 is given with its conserved first and last residue. The order of the fields is D gene, J gene, clone size, V gene, CDR3 DNA, CDR3 protein. A D gene is named only where the DNA matches it firmly. Clone size is given for some rows only: seen once, a few or many times, or a class if the clone is expanded.

d_gene: .; j_gene: TRBJ2-2; abundance: .; v_gene: TRBV30; CDR3nt: TGTGCCTCCGGGAGAACGAACACCGGGGAGCTGTTTTTT; CDR3aa: CASGRTNTGELFF
d_gene: TRBD2; j_gene: TRBJ2-3; abundance: once; v_gene: TRBV7-2; CDR3nt: TGTGCCAGCAGCCGAAATAGCGGGAGTAGCACAGATACGCAGTATTTT; CDR3aa: CASSRNSGSSTDTQYF
d_gene: .; j_gene: TRBJ1-2; abundance: .; v_gene: TRBV6-5; CDR3nt: TGTGCATACCTATGGGGAGGGCTACCTAACTATGGCTACACCTTC; CDR3aa: CAYLWGGLPNYGYTF
d_gene: .; j_gene: TRBJ1-5; abundance: .; v_gene: TRBV19; CDR3nt: TGTGCCAGTAAGAAGGGAGAAGTGGCGCCTTTTAGCAATCAGCCCCAGCATTTT; CDR3aa: CASKKGEVAPFSNQPQHF
d_gene: TRBD2; j_gene: TRBJ2-2; abundance: .; v_gene: TRBV7-2; CDR3nt: TGTGCCAGCAGCTTAGTTCTAGCGGGAGGTACCGGGGAGCTGTTTTTT; CDR3aa: CASSLVLAGGTGELFF
d_gene: TRBD2; j_gene: TRBJ2-2; abundance: .; v_gene: TRBV30; CDR3nt: TGTGCCTGGGCGGGAGGGCTCACCGGGGAGCTGTTTTTT; CDR3aa: CAWAGGLTGELFF
d_gene: .; j_gene: TRBJ1-5; abundance: .; v_gene: TRBV7-8; CDR3nt: TGTGCCATCAGTGATGGGAGGGATAGCAATCAGCCCCAGCATTTT; CDR3aa: CAISDGRDSNQPQHF
d_gene: TRBD1; j_gene: TRBJ1-1; abundance: .; v_gene: TRBV28; CDR3nt: TGTGCCAGCAGACCATCACAGGGGGCCAACACTGAAGCTTTCTTT; CDR3aa: CASRPSQGANTEAFF
d_gene: .; j_gene: TRBJ1-1; abundance: .; v_gene: TRBV30; CDR3nt: TGTGCCTGGAGCCCTTCCCGCCGCACTGAAGCTTTCTTT; CDR3aa: CAWSPSRRTEAFF
d_gene: TRBD2; j_gene: TRBJ2-4; abundance: .; v_gene: TRBV2; CDR3nt: TGTGCCAGCATGTCTGTAGCGGGAGTGTTCAAAAACATTCAGTACTTC; CDR3aa: CASMSVAGVFKNIQYF
d_gene: .; j_gene: TRBJ1-1; abundance: few; v_gene: TRBV27; CDR3nt: TGTGCCAGCCGGGTCGCGGGGCAGAACACTGAAGCTTTCTTT; CDR3aa: CASRVAGQNTEAFF
d_gene: TRBD2; j_gene: TRBJ2-7; abundance: .; v_gene: TRBV5-4; CDR3nt: TGTGCCAGCAGCATGGGACTAGCGGGAGGCGGGCAGTACTTC; CDR3aa: CASSMGLAGGGQYF
d_gene: .; j_gene: TRBJ2-2; abundance: .; v_gene: TRBV6-1; CDR3nt: TGTGCCAGCAGTGTAGGGGGAGGGGCCGGGGAGCTGTTTTTT; CDR3aa: CASSVGGGAGELFF
d_gene: .; j_gene: TRBJ2-3; abundance: .; v_gene: TRBV15; CDR3nt: TGTGCCACCAGCAGAGTGGCGGACCCCACAGATACGCAGTATTTT; CDR3aa: CATSRVADPTDTQYF
d_gene: TRBD1; j_gene: TRBJ2-5; abundance: .; v_gene: TRBV6-1; CDR3nt: TGTGCCAGCAGTGGGGGACAGAGTCCGGGGACCCAGTACTTC; CDR3aa: CASSGGQSPGTQYF
d_gene: .; j_gene: TRBJ1-1; abundance: .; v_gene: TRBV5-5; CDR3nt: TGTGCCAGCAGCACCCCACCGACGGGGAACACTGAAGCTTTCTTT; CDR3aa: CASSTPPTGNTEAFF
d_gene: .; j_gene: TRBJ1-1; abundance: .; v_gene: TRBV14; CDR3nt: TGTGCCAGCAGCCTAAGCAGGAACACTGAAGCTTTCTTT; CDR3aa: CASSLSRNTEAFF
d_gene: .; j_gene: TRBJ1-3; abundance: .; v_gene: TRBV7-8; CDR3nt: TGTGCCAGCAGCTTAGGGGGACATGGAAACACCATATATTTT; CDR3aa: CASSLGGHGNTIYF
d_gene: .; j_gene: TRBJ2-3; abundance: .; v_gene: TRBV5-1; CDR3nt: TGCGCCAGCAGCTTGGACCCGGGAGTGCGCACAGATACGCAGTATTTT; CDR3aa: CASSLDPGVRTDTQYF
d_gene: TRBD2; j_gene: TRBJ2-7; abundance: .; v_gene: TRBV7-2; CDR3nt: TGTGCCAGCGGAAGGACTAGCGGCCCTATTGGGCAGTACTTC; CDR3aa: CASGRTSGPIGQYF
d_gene: TRBD1; j_gene: TRBJ2-5; abundance: .; v_gene: TRBV29-1; CDR3nt: TGCAGCGTTCTAGGGACAGGGGTCGGAAAAGAGACCCAGTACTTC; CDR3aa: CSVLGTGVGKETQYF
d_gene: TRBD1; j_gene: TRBJ1-4; abundance: .; v_gene: TRBV9; CDR3nt: TGTGCCAGCAGCGTAGACCCATGGGGACAGGGTGGAAAACTGTTTTTT; CDR3aa: CASSVDPWGQGGKLFF
d_gene: TRBD1; j_gene: TRBJ2-3; abundance: .; v_gene: TRBV6-5; CDR3nt: TGTGCCAGCAGTTACTCCGGGACAGACACAGATACGCAGTATTTT; CDR3aa: CASSYSGTDTDTQYF
d_gene: .; j_gene: TRBJ1-4; abundance: .; v_gene: TRBV5-1; CDR3nt: TGCGCCAGCAGCCCGCGAGTCGGCACTAATGAAAAACTGTTTTTT; CDR3aa: CASSPRVGTNEKLFF
d_gene: .; j_gene: TRBJ1-3; abundance: .; v_gene: TRBV19; CDR3nt: TGTGCCAGTAGTGTTGGCCTCGGGTACACCATATATTTT; CDR3aa: CASSVGLGYTIYF
d_gene: .; j_gene: TRBJ2-1; abundance: .; v_gene: TRBV18; CDR3nt: TGTGCCAGCTCATTGACGGAGAATGAGCAGTTCTTC; CDR3aa: CASSLTENEQFF